The 16 T cell receptor beta chains given below trace back to one sample, sequenced in a study of Ad26.COV2.S vaccination and SARS-CoV-2 variants. Treatment indicated: 15 to 20 received Ad26.COV2.S at low or high dose, single or two shots; several received placebo; per-sample allocation not given. The samples were gathered on day 63 after the first injection of vaccine or placebo. Clones were sequenced by immunoSEQ multiplex PCR, and TCRdb holds only the in-frame ones, with some missing. Of around 450,000 clones in the sample, roughly 91% were seen once. Source: peripheral blood, taken in a trial of Ad26.COV2.S vaccine versus placebo. The receptors were sampled from a person aged 18-60 years who received the Ad26.COV2.S COVID-19 vaccine or a placebo.

The V call is TRBV5-4, the J call TRBJ2-1; 9 bases match TRBD1. Germline CDR1 reads SGHNT; CDR2 reads YYREEE (reference sequence). With 0 bases clipped from V and 6 bases from J, the junction kept 10 bases outside the gene matches. This CDR3 is 17 amino acids long. The CDR3 protein is CASSLAPGTGKGNEQFF. For the CDR3, the DNA is TGTGCCAGCAGCTTGGCCCCCGGGACAGGGAAGGGCAATGAGCAGTTCTTC.

The chain carries TRBV7-9 and TRBJ2-3, with 13 bases lining up with TRBD2. After removal of 5 bases from V and 2 bases from J, the junction contained 4 bases not matched to a gene. This CDR3 contains 16 residues. Germline CDR1 and CDR2: SEHNR and FQNEAQ (reference sequence). The CDR3: CASSTTSGRATDTQYF. CDR3 sequence (DNA): TGTGCCAGCAGCACAACTAGCGGGAGGGCCACAGATACGCAGTATTTT.

CDR3 DNA: TGTGCCAGCAGCCCGACTAGCGGCCACACCGGGGAGCTGTTTTTT. Translated, it gives CASSPTSGHTGELFF. This rearrangement joins TRBV14 to TRBJ2-2; 9 bases line up with TRBD2. Germline V gene sequence: CDR1 SGHDN, CDR2 FVKESK. After removal of 4 bases from V and 3 bases from J, the junction contained 3 bases not matched to a gene. The CDR3 extends over 15 amino acids.

The chain employs TRBV7-2 and TRBJ2-1; D is perhaps TRBD2 (7 bases). The germline gives CDR1 SGHTA, CDR2 FQGNSA. The V end lost 2 bases, the J end lost 3 bases, and 17 bases lay between the germline ends. The CDR3 consists of 17 residues. In DNA form, the CDR3 reads TGTGCCAGCAGCTTAAGTCCACAGGGAGGGGGCTACAATGAGCAGTTCTTC. Protein product: CASSLSPQGGGYNEQFF.

The chain uses TRBV7-2 and TRBJ2-1, with TRBD2 as a possible D gene (7 bases). Trimming removed 0 bases from V and 4 bases from J, with 16 bases in between. Germline CDR1 reads SGHTA; CDR2 reads FQGNSA. The CDR3 is 17 amino acids. The CDR3 sequence is CASSLAGRGTKYNEQFF. Here the CDR3 DNA reads TGTGCCAGCAGCTTAGCGGGGAGGGGGACAAAATACAATGAGCAGTTCTTC.

CDR3 amino acids: CASSPGLAINTGELFF. Here the CDR3 DNA reads TGTGCCAGCTCACCAGGACTAGCGATTAACACCGGGGAGCTGTTTTTT. The chain has TRBV18 and TRBJ2-2, with 9 bases identical to TRBD2. J lost 2 bases, V lost 2 bases, and 3 bases had no gene match. This CDR3 spans 16 amino acids. The germline V gene encodes CDR1 KGHSH and CDR2 LQKENI.

The V call is TRBV28, the J call TRBJ2-6; D possibly uses TRBD1 or TRBD2 (5 bases each). There are 19 residues in the CDR3. V gave up 6 bases and J gave up 0 bases, with 21 bases separating them. CDR1 and CDR2 from the germline V gene are MDHEN and SYDVKM. CDR3 loop: CASRGPQPLRRSGANVLTF. CDR3 in DNA: TGTGCCAGCAGGGGACCTCAACCCCTTCGACGCTCTGGGGCCAACGTCCTGACTTTC.

Only one count was recorded for this clone. The chain employs TRBV9 and TRBJ1-3; D possibly corresponds to TRBD1 (5 bases). Looked up from germline, CDR1 is SGDLS and CDR2 is YYNGEE. There are 16 residues in the CDR3. V lost 0 bases and J lost 3, with 13 bases in between. The CDR3 DNA is TGTGCCAGCAGCGTAGTTTCTTCAGGGTTTGGAAACACCATATATTTT. This sequence encodes CASSVVSSGFGNTIYF.

This clone came up a few times. CDR3 loop: CASSSLAADTQYF. CDR3 DNA sequence: TGTGCCAGCAGTTCTCTAGCGGCAGATACGCAGTATTTT. This sequence joins TRBV5-4 and TRBJ2-3, with 7 bases fitting TRBD2. CDR1 and CDR2 (germline): SGHNT, YYREEE (reference sequence). This CDR3 comprises 13 residues. V lost 5 bases, J lost 4 bases, and 4 bases stayed unmatched.

On this clone itself: Other nucleotide sequences from this sample produce the same CDR3. V is TRBV18 and J is TRBJ2-3; D not certain. The germline V gene has CDR1 KGHSH and CDR2 LQKENI. This CDR3 is built from 16 residues. The V end was cut by 0 bases, the J end by 0 bases, with 10 bases between. The CDR3 nucleotides are TGTGCCAGCTCACCACCAGGCAGAGGTAGCACAGATACGCAGTATTTT. Translated: CASSPPGRGSTDTQYF.

The rearrangement links TRBV9 to TRBJ1-1; no firm D call. Trimming took 1 base from V and 1 from J, leaving 8 bases between them. The CDR3 consists of 14 residues. CDR1 SGDLS and CDR2 YYNGEE come from the germline V gene. The CDR3 sequence is CASSVTPRNTEAFF. The DNA of the CDR3 is TGTGCCAGCAGCGTAACCCCCAGGAACACTGAAGCTTTCTTT.

This sequence joins TRBV28 and TRBJ1-6; no clear D. The CDR3 is 14 amino acids. Germline V gene data show CDR1 as MDHEN and CDR2 as SYDVKM. The CDR3 nucleotides read TGTGCAACGTCTGGAGCCTCCTATAATTCACCCCTCCACTTT. The encoded protein is CATSGASYNSPLHF.

In the case of this clone: Other DNA sequences in this specimen translate into the identical CDR3. The chain carries TRBV6-4 and TRBJ2-3; TRBD2 agrees at 8 bases. The CDR3 loop spans 13 amino acids. Trimming took 2 bases from V and 6 from J; bases not matched to a gene: 1. Looked up from germline, CDR1 is MRHNA and CDR2 is SNTAGT. The chain's CDR3 is CASSDERGDTQYF. The CDR3 DNA is TGTGCCAGCAGTGACGAGCGGGGGGATACGCAGTATTTT.

This rearrangement joins TRBV5-8 to TRBJ2-1; D gene unclear. V was cut by 0 bases and J by 6 bases, with 7 bases left in between. The germline V gene encodes CDR1 SGHTS and CDR2 YDEGEE. The CDR3 runs to 13 residues. The CDR3 here is CASSLASVNEQFF. The CDR3, as DNA: TGTGCCAGCAGCTTGGCTTCGGTCAATGAGCAGTTCTTC. Based on the CDR3 plus reference TRBV5-8 and TRBJ2-1, the full variable domain is EAGVTQSPTHLIKTRGQQATLRCSPISGHTSVYWYQQALGLGLQFLLWYDEGEERNRGNFPPRFSGRQFPNYSSELNVNALELEDSALYLCASSLASVNEQFFGPGTRLTVL.

The chain recombines TRBV18 with TRBJ1-1; D is undetermined. V lost 3 bases and J lost 0, with 17 bases in between. CDR1 and CDR2 from the germline V gene are KGHSH and LQKENI. This CDR3 is 17 amino acids long. CDR3 bases: TGTGCCAGCTCACCGAATGGATTGACGGCCATGAACACTGAAGCTTTCTTT. Protein product: CASSPNGLTAMNTEAFF.

The chain is built from TRBV5-4 and TRBJ2-2; a weak D match, TRBD1 (7 bases). Germline V lookup: CDR1 SGHNT, CDR2 YYREEE (reference sequence). The CDR3 spans 17 residues. The V gene lost 3 bases and the J gene lost 8 bases, with 23 bases spanning the gap. The CDR3 bases are TGTGCCAGCAGCTCGAGGGGGCTAGCGTTAAGACCTGGGGAGCTGTTTTTT. Translation: CASSSRGLALRPGELFF.